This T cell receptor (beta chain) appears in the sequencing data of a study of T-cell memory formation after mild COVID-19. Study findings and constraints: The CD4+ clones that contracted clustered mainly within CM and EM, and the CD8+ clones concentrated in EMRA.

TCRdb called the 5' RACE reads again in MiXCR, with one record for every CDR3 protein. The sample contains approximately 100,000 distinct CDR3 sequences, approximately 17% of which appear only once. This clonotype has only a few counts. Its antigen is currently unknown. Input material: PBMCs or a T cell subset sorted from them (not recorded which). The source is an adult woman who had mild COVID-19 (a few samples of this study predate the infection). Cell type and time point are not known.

The CDR3 is CASSSSRHPFSGNTIYF. Here the CDR3 DNA reads TGTGCCAGCAGTTCGTCGAGACACCCTTTCTCTGGAAACACCATATATTTT. V is TRBV25-1 and J is TRBJ1-3, with D hard to call. Trimming removed 5 bases from V and 0 bases from J, with 17 bases in between. The CDR3 has 17 residues. Germline V gives CDR1 MGHDK, CDR2 SYGVNS.